One and the same sample provided the 32 T cell receptor beta chains below, sequenced in a study of breast tumors, draining lymph nodes, adjacent tissues. In TCRdb, the multiplex PCR reads were re-called with MiXCR into one record per CDR3 protein. Here the sample spans around 230,000 distinct CDR3 sequences, less than 40% being singletons. Samples came from axillary lymph nodes draining the breast cancer. The source material was axillary lymph node tissue. The receptors were gathered from a female donor with breast cancer. Some clones in this sample may be carry-over from other donors' samples.

V is TRBV29-1 and J is TRBJ1-6; weak D call: TRBD1 (5 bases). The CDR3 extends over 13 amino acids. Germline-derived CDR1 and CDR2 are SQVTM and ANQGSEA. V was clipped by 7 bases and J by 7 bases, with 14 bases between them. The CDR3 DNA reads TGCAGCGCCCCGGGGACCACGAATTCACCCCTCCACTTT. This gives the protein CSAPGTTNSPLHF. Filled out from reference TRBV29-1 and TRBJ1-6, the complete variable domain reads SAVISQKPSRDICQRGTSLTIQCQVDSQVTMMFWYRQQPGQSLTLIATANQGSEATYESGFVIDKFPISRPNLTFSTLTVSNMSPEDSSIYLCSAPGTTNSPLHFGNGTRLTVT.

This clonotype was seen more than once but under ten times. The chain carries TRBV18 and TRBJ2-5; 10 bases map to TRBD2. CDR3 length: 15 amino acids. From germline, CDR1 is KGHSH and CDR2 LQKENI. The junction had 6 bases not matched to a gene; V was cut back by 3 bases and J by 5 bases. The CDR3 is CASSPPTSGLETQYF. The CDR3 DNA reads TGTGCCAGCTCACCGCCGACTAGCGGGCTGGAGACCCAGTACTTC.

This clonotype was seen many times. The chain employs TRBV20-1 and TRBJ1-5; D may be TRBD1 (6 bases). The V end lost 0 bases, the J end lost 7 bases, and 13 bases lay between the germline ends. This CDR3 contains 14 residues. CDR1 and CDR2 (germline): DFQATT, SNEGSKA (reference sequence). CDR3 protein: CSARDTGSGQPQHF. CDR3 in DNA: TGCAGTGCTAGAGATACAGGGTCCGGGCAGCCCCAGCATTTT.

This chain connects TRBV15 to TRBJ1-1; possibly TRBD1 for D (6 bases). In germline, CDR1 is LNHNV, CDR2 YYDKDF (reference sequence). V gave up 8 bases and J gave up 5 bases, with 12 bases separating them. This CDR3 region has 12 residues. CDR3 sequence (DNA): TGTGCCACCGGACTAGGGGGGACTGAAGCTTTCTTT. This gives the protein CATGLGGTEAFF.

This clonotype was counted ten times or more. The chain links TRBV12-3 or TRBV12-4 to TRBJ2-1; unclear D gene. Deletions cut 1 base from V and 9 bases from J, with 16 bases between. The CDR3 is 15 amino acids. In DNA, the CDR3 is TGTGCCAGCAGTTTAGAGGTACTTAGAGTCCCTGAGCAGTTCTTC. Translated: CASSLEVLRVPEQFF.

This clonotype was seen repeatedly, ten times or more. Its ends do not fully match the called genes, so a read error is possible. The V gene is TRBV7-7, the J gene TRBJ2-3; D gene unclear. From germline, CDR1 is SSHAT and CDR2 FNYEAQ (reference sequence). There are 14 residues in the CDR3. CDR3 sequence: CASSLGYGTDTQYF. DNA for the CDR3: TGTGCTAGCAGCTTAGGATACGGCACAGATACGCAGTATTTT. Using reference TRBV7-7 and TRBJ2-3 for the parts outside the CDR3, the full variable domain is GAGVSQSPRYKVTKRGQDVTLRCDPISSHATLYWYQQALGQGPEFLTYFNYEAQPDKSGLPSDRFSAERPEGSISTLTIQRTEQRDSAMYRCASSLGYGTDTQYFGPGTRLTVL.

This clonotype was picked up a small number of times. A much larger clone sits a single nucleotide away, making a read error possible. CDR3 sequence (DNA): TGCAGTGCTGGCCCCAGCGGGAGGGTCACTGAGCAGTTCTTC. As protein: CSAGPSGRVTEQFF. The chain uses TRBV20-1 and TRBJ2-1; 10 nucleotides agree with TRBD2. The CDR3 covers 14 residues. In germline, CDR1 is DFQATT, CDR2 SNEGSKA (reference sequence). The V segment lost 5 bases and the J segment 9 bases; nucleotides outside the gene matches: 10.

The chain is built from TRBV28 and TRBJ2-5; TRBD2 is a possible D gene (6 bases). The CDR3 sequence is 16 residues long. The V and J ends lost 4 bases and 1 base respectively, with 16 bases between them. The V gene's germline CDR1 is MDHEN and CDR2 SYDVKM. Written as DNA, the CDR3 is TGTGCCAGCAGTTCCTCCCGGGGGACTGCCCAAGAGACCCAGTACTTC. Amino acids: CASSSSRGTAQETQYF.

V usage is TRBV25-1 and J usage is TRBJ2-3; 9 bases align to TRBD1. Trimming cost V 3 bases and J 0 bases; bases outside gene matches: 16. Germline assignment: CDR1 MGHDK and CDR2 SYGVNS. The length of the CDR3 is 20 residues. The CDR3 coding sequence is TGTGCCAGCAGTGACGAGGCAACAGGGGGCGAAGGAGTTAGCACAGATACGCAGTATTTT. As protein: CASSDEATGGEGVSTDTQYF.

This clonotype was observed many times. V is TRBV10-3 and J is TRBJ1-6, with a weak D call TRBD1 (6 bases). Germline CDR1 is ENHRY and CDR2 is SYGVKD. The CDR3 is 16 residues long. With 6 bases removed from V and 5 bases from J, the gap between germline ends came to 17 bases. The CDR3 protein is CAIRPREGHNNSPLHF. The CDR3 DNA is TGTGCCATCAGACCTAGGGAGGGACACAATAATTCACCCCTCCACTTT.

V gene TRBV19 combines with J gene TRBJ2-5, with D tentatively TRBD1 (5 bases). The length of the CDR3 is 13 residues. Between the trimmed V and J ends, which lost 7 bases and 5 bases, there was a span of 14 bases. CDR1 and CDR2 from the germline V gene are LNHDA and SQIVND (reference sequence). Here the CDR3 reads CASKVWGSETQYF. CDR3 DNA: TGTGCCAGTAAGGTTTGGGGCTCGGAGACCCAGTACTTC.

V usage is TRBV5-1 and J usage is TRBJ1-6, with a tentative D call TRBD1 (6 bases). Germline V gene lookup returns CDR1 SGHRS and CDR2 YFSETQ. The CDR3 runs 14 residues. V was trimmed by 2 bases and J by 13 bases, leaving 16 bases between them. CDR3: CASSLAGEISPLHF. DNA of the CDR3: TGCGCCAGCAGCTTAGCAGGGGAAATCTCCCCCCTCCACTTT.

This clonotype showed up many times. The rearrangement uses TRBV2 and TRBJ2-7, with TRBD1 matching over 8 bases. CDR1 and CDR2 (germline): SNHLY, FYNNEI. This CDR3 contains 15 residues. With V trimmed by 5 bases and J by 1 base, 7 bases remained unmatched. The CDR3 region is CASSPDRARSYEQYF. In nucleotides, the CDR3 is TGTGCCAGCAGTCCGGACAGGGCCCGTTCCTACGAGCAGTACTTC.

V is TRBV5-1 and J is TRBJ2-7; D uncertain. V lost 3 bases, J lost 10 bases, and 17 bases lay in between. The CDR3 is made up of 13 amino acids. Germline assignment: CDR1 SGHRS and CDR2 YFSETQ. The CDR3 here is CASSSGPGYVQYF. The CDR3 coding sequence is TGCGCCAGCAGCTCCGGACCCGGCTACGTCCAGTACTTC. Filled out from reference TRBV5-1 and TRBJ2-7, the complete variable domain reads KAGVTQTPRYLIKTRGQQVTLSCSPISGHRSVSWYQQTPGQGLQFLFEYFSETQRNKGNFPGRFSGRQFSNSRSEMNVSTLELGDSALYLCASSSGPGYVQYFGPGTRLTVT.

This clonotype showed up just a few times. The rearrangement links TRBV6-2 or TRBV6-3 to TRBJ1-1; 9 bases match TRBD1. Per germline, CDR1 MNHEY and CDR2 SVGEGT. The V gene end was trimmed by 6 bases and the J gene end by 5 bases; junction bases not matched to a gene: 10. This CDR3 has 15 amino acids. The CDR3 DNA follows: TGTGCCAGCAGGACTTACAGGGGGCGTAGAACTGAAGCTTTCTTT. Translating it yields CASRTYRGRRTEAFF.

Many counts were recorded for this clonotype. This chain uses TRBV5-8 with TRBJ1-5, with D unclear. V was shortened by 0 bases and J by 4 bases, with 2 bases between the two germline ends. The germline V gene encodes CDR1 SGHTS and CDR2 YDEGEE. The CDR3 totals 12 residues. The CDR3 nucleotides are TGTGCCAGCAGCTTGGAAAATCAGCCCCAGCATTTT. Its translation: CASSLENQPQHF.

Notes on this clonotype: Since a much larger clone is just one base distant, this may be a read error. The CDR3, as DNA: TGTGCCAGCAGCTTCAGGACAGGCACACAAGAGACCCAGCACTTC. Translated: CASSFRTGTQETQHF. The J gene is TRBJ2-5, the V gene TRBV7-2; 7 nucleotides agree with TRBD1. CDR1 and CDR2 (germline): SGHTA, FQGNSA. The CDR3 is 15 residues long.

This clonotype came up a few times. This sequence may be a read error, since a much larger clone differs from it by one base. The chain carries TRBV20-1 and TRBJ1-4; 7 nucleotides line up with TRBD1. The V segment lost 1 base and the J segment 7 bases; nucleotides outside the gene matches: 18. The CDR3 has 18 residues. Germline lookup yields CDR1 DFQATT and CDR2 SNEGSKA (reference sequence). For the CDR3, the DNA is TGCAGTGCTAGAGGCCCCCTAGGACAGGCGGCGCCGGGTGAAAAACTGTTTTTT. Residues: CSARGPLGQAAPGEKLFF.

This clonotype was found many times. V usage is TRBV7-2 and J usage is TRBJ1-2; D might be TRBD1 (5 bases). The V end was cut by 1 base, the J end by 4 bases, with 13 bases between. Germline CDR1 is SGHTA and CDR2 is FQGNSA. The CDR3 covers 15 residues. The chain's CDR3 is CASSLGQGMSYGYTF. The CDR3 DNA reads as TGTGCCAGCAGCTTAGGTCAGGGTATGAGCTATGGCTACACCTTC.

This clonotype came up many times. J is TRBJ2-2 and V is TRBV2, with a tentative D call TRBD1 (5 bases). V gave up 4 bases and J gave up 5 bases, with 11 bases separating them. The CDR3 contains 14 residues. The germline CDR1 and CDR2 sequences are SNHLY and FYNNEI. In DNA form, the CDR3 reads TGTGCCAGCAGTGGGGCAGGGCGGACCGGGGAGCTGTTTTTT. It is translated as CASSGAGRTGELFF.

J is TRBJ2-5 and V is TRBV5-1; TRBD1 aligns across 7 bases. The V gene's germline CDR1 is SGHRS and CDR2 YFSETQ. Trimming cost V 2 bases and J 4 bases; bases outside gene matches: 11. The CDR3 sequence is 16 residues long. The CDR3 coding sequence is TGCGCCAGCAGCTTACAGGGGCTTAGGGAACGAGAGACCCAGTACTTC. Protein sequence: CASSLQGLRERETQYF.

This chain uses TRBV6-6 with TRBJ2-7; a weak D match, TRBD1 (6 bases). Trimming stripped 5 bases from V and 4 bases from J, with 12 bases between. The germline gives CDR1 MNHNY, CDR2 SVGAGI (reference sequence). The CDR3 extends over 13 amino acids. The CDR3 loop reads CASSPRRGYEQYF. CDR3 DNA sequence: TGTGCCAGCAGTCCGCGCAGGGGTTACGAGCAGTACTTC.

Many counts were recorded for this clonotype. The chain combines TRBV19 with TRBJ1-2, with D possibly matching TRBD1 (5 bases). V lost 3 bases and J 4 bases, leaving 9 bases between the germline ends. Germline V gene sequence: CDR1 LNHDA, CDR2 SQIVND (reference sequence). The CDR3 has 13 residues. CDR3 DNA sequence: TGTGCCAGTAGTATCGGGACTCTCTATGGCTACACCTTC. Its protein product is CASSIGTLYGYTF.

The chain employs TRBV6-1 and TRBJ2-3; D possibly corresponds to TRBD1 (8 bases). This CDR3 spans 15 amino acids. Between the trimmed V and J ends, which lost 6 bases and 0 bases, there was a span of 13 bases. The germline V gene has CDR1 MNHNS and CDR2 SASEGT. CDR3 sequence: CASRHRGGSTDTQYF. CDR3 DNA: TGTGCCAGCAGGCACAGGGGGGGTAGCACAGATACGCAGTATTTT.

The table lists this clonotype with a few counts. A much larger clonotype is one base distant, so this may be a read error. This sequence joins TRBV7-8 and TRBJ2-3, with D unclear. The J call may not be correct, given that the DNA end is closer to TRBJ1-5. The CDR3 is 15 residues long. Germline CDR1 reads SGHVS; CDR2 reads FQNEAQ. The CDR3 coding sequence is TGTGCCAGCAGCTTATCCGGGCAGGCCACAGATACGCAGCATTTT. Translation: CASSLSGQATDTQHF.

Details on this clonotype: A much larger clone lies a single base off, so this may be a read error. The rearrangement links TRBV7-2 to TRBJ2-5; TRBD2 matches 14 bases. V lost 1 base to trimming and J lost 6 bases; unmatched junction nucleotides: 10. This CDR3 is 18 amino acids long. The germline V gene has CDR1 SGHTA and CDR2 FQGNSA. This chain's CDR3 is CASSLGLAGGLVRQTQYF. The CDR3 DNA reads TGTGCCAGCAGCTTAGGACTAGCGGGGGGGCTCGTGAGACAGACCCAGTACTTC.

This clonotype was counted many times. This chain joins TRBV5-1 and TRBJ1-3, with D possibly matching TRBD1 (5 bases). V lost 4 bases and J lost 0, with 11 bases in between. The germline gives CDR1 SGHRS, CDR2 YFSETQ. This CDR3 contains 15 residues. The CDR3 sequence is CASSDGAYSGNTIYF. For the CDR3, the DNA is TGCGCCAGCAGCGATGGGGCGTACTCTGGAAACACCATATATTTT.

This clonotype was observed many times. The chain is built from TRBV20-1 and TRBJ2-5, with D uncertain. V shed 4 bases and J shed 5 bases, with 11 bases lying between them. This CDR3 has 12 amino acids. In germline, CDR1 is DFQATT, CDR2 SNEGSKA (reference sequence). The CDR3 loop reads CSATRLGETQYF. DNA of the CDR3: TGCAGTGCTACCCGACTTGGGGAGACCCAGTACTTC.

V usage is TRBV28 and J usage is TRBJ2-1; D ambiguous. In germline, CDR1 is MDHEN, CDR2 SYDVKM. Trimming cost V 6 bases and J 0 bases, with 6 bases left between them. This CDR3 has 13 residues. CDR3 region: CASRGSSYNEQFF. The CDR3 DNA follows: TGTGCCAGCAGGGGCAGCTCCTACAATGAGCAGTTCTTC.

This clonotype was observed at least ten times. V is TRBV7-6 and J is TRBJ1-3; D possibly corresponds to TRBD1 (6 bases). CDR3 size: 13 residues. V lost 5 bases, J lost 8 bases, and 13 bases lay in between. CDR1 is SGHVS, CDR2 FNYEAQ, per germline. This CDR3 is CASSPGVGDTIYF. CDR3 sequence (DNA): TGTGCCAGCAGCCCAGGGGTCGGAGACACCATATATTTT.

This clonotype was picked up many times. The chain uses TRBV20-1 and TRBJ2-1, with D possibly matching TRBD2 (5 bases). The germline V gene has CDR1 DFQATT and CDR2 SNEGSKA (reference sequence). V lost 1 base and J 4 bases, leaving 14 bases between the germline ends. CDR3 length: 15 residues. The CDR3 DNA reads TGCAGTGCTAGAGTAACCGGAGGCAGTTACAATGAGCAGTTCTTC. Encoded protein: CSARVTGGSYNEQFF.

This clonotype was seen ten or more times. The CDR3 loop reads CASRLRTENSPLHF. The CDR3 nucleotides read TGTGCCAGCAGGCTCCGGACAGAAAATTCACCCCTCCACTTT. The genes are TRBV6-6 and TRBJ1-6; TRBD1 is a possible D gene (6 bases). The germline gives CDR1 MNHNY, CDR2 SVGAGI (reference sequence). V shed 6 bases and J shed 7 bases, with 13 bases lying between them. The length of the CDR3 is 14 residues.